Listed below are T cell receptor beta chains from one sample, sequenced in a study of CD8 T cells in Susac syndrome. TCRdb processed the immunoSEQ multiplex PCR reads anew with MiXCR; each CDR3 protein has one entry. The sample has around 300,000 distinct CDR3 sequences, approximately 90% seen once. Sequences were obtained from CD4+ T cells from PBMCs. The receptor set was obtained from a human donor with multiple sclerosis. Both conserved end residues are part of each CDR3. A D gene is named only where the DNA matches it firmly. Only some rows state a clone size, as once, few, many or a class for expanded clones.

V	D	J	size	DNA	CDR3
TRBV20-1	.	TRBJ2-3	.	TGCAGTACCTTGGGGGCCCCCGGGACACGCAGCACAGATACGCAGTATTTT	CSTLGAPGTRSTDTQYF
TRBV25-1	.	TRBJ1-1	few	TGTGCCAGCAGTGAACGACAGGCCAACACTGAAGCTTTCTTT	CASSERQANTEAFF
TRBV20-1	.	TRBJ2-3	.	TGCAGTGCCAGTCACTCTAACCGGGATACGCAGTATTTT	CSASHSNRDTQYF
TRBV20-1	TRBD2	TRBJ2-5	.	TGCAGTGCTGCGGGACTAGCGGGAGCTCAAGAGACCCAGTACTTC	CSAAGLAGAQETQYF
TRBV5-4	TRBD1	TRBJ2-5	.	TGTGCCAGCAGCTTGGCAGGGACAGGGGATCGGACCCAGTACTTC	CASSLAGTGDRTQYF
TRBV6-1	.	TRBJ1-4	.	TGTGCCAGCAGTTTTACAGGGACAATAAATGAAAAACTGTTTTTT	CASSFTGTINEKLFF
TRBV7-2	.	TRBJ2-4	.	TGTGCCAGCAGCCCGGGGGACGGAGCAAACATTCAGTACTTC	CASSPGDGANIQYF
TRBV6-2/TRBV6-3	.	TRBJ1-2	.	TGTGCCAGCGGTTACTTAGACAGAACTAACTATGGCTACACCTTC	CASGYLDRTNYGYTF
TRBV6-2/TRBV6-3	TRBD2	TRBJ2-1	.	TGTGCCACCCTACGGACTAGTCGGATCGGTGAGCAGTTCTTC	CATLRTSRIGEQFF
TRBV18	TRBD1	TRBJ1-1	once	TGTGCCAGCTCACCCGGACAGGGACTAACTGAAGCTTTCTTT	CASSPGQGLTEAFF
TRBV5-1	TRBD2	TRBJ2-1	once	TGCGCCAGCAGCCCCCGGGGGGTAGACATTTTGGGCAATGAGCAGTTCTTC	CASSPRGVDILGNEQFF
TRBV7-2	TRBD1	TRBJ1-2	.	TGTGCCAGCAGCCCCCGGACAGGGGGCCTGCACTATGGCTACACCTTC	CASSPRTGGLHYGYTF
TRBV7-9	.	TRBJ2-5	once	TGTGCCAGCAGTTACAACAGCTACCAAGAGACCCAGTACTTC	CASSYNSYQETQYF
TRBV6-5	TRBD1	TRBJ2-7	.	TGTGCCAGCAGCCTTACGCGACAGGGAAGGTCCGAGCAGTACTTC	CASSLTRQGRSEQYF
TRBV14	.	TRBJ2-5	.	TGTGCCAGCAGCCGGGCGGGGCCGGAGACCCAGTACTTC	CASSRAGPETQYF
TRBV12-3/TRBV12-4	.	TRBJ1-4	.	TGTGCCAGCAGTTCCGGGGATACAGCTGCAACTAATGAAAAACTGTTTTTT	CASSSGDTAATNEKLFF
TRBV7-3	TRBD1	TRBJ2-7	.	TGTGCCAGCAGCATAGGACAGGGGATAGGCGAGCAGTACTTC	CASSIGQGIGEQYF
TRBV29-1	.	TRBJ1-1	once	TGCAGCGTTGGTGGGGTTAGCACAGGTGAAGCTTTCTTT	CSVGGVSTGEAFF
TRBV12-3/TRBV12-4	.	TRBJ2-7	.	TGTGCCACCCCGTCCACGACTCCCTACGAGCAGTACTTC	CATPSTTPYEQYF
TRBV12-3/TRBV12-4	.	TRBJ2-7	.	TGTGCCAGCAGATTAGGGCATGCCTCCTACGAGCAGTACTTC	CASRLGHASYEQYF
TRBV11-2	TRBD2	TRBJ2-1	.	TGTGCCAGCAGCTCCCGGACTAGCGGGGGCCATGAGCAGTTCTTC	CASSSRTSGGHEQFF
TRBV6-5	.	TRBJ2-7	.	TGTGCCAGCAGTTACTCGACCGGGGGTTGGCAGTACTTC	CASSYSTGGWQYF
TRBV12-3/TRBV12-4	.	TRBJ2-5	.	TGTGCCAGCAGTTTTTACAGGGAGGAGACCCAGTACTTC	CASSFYREETQYF
TRBV28	.	TRBJ1-1	.	TGTGCCAGCAGGGAACAGGGTGAGCACACTGAAGCTTTCTTT	CASREQGEHTEAFF
TRBV25-1	TRBD1	TRBJ1-1	.	TGTGCCAGCAGTGAACCAGGACAGGGGTTAACTGAAGCTTTCTTT	CASSEPGQGLTEAFF
TRBV15	TRBD2	TRBJ2-7	few	TGTGCCACCAGCAGAGCCCAGGTAGCGGGGGACTACGAGCAGTACTTC	CATSRAQVAGDYEQYF
TRBV5-4	TRBD2	TRBJ2-7	once	TGTGCCAGCAGCTTGGGCGGGGGGGCCGTAGACGAGCAGTACTTC	CASSLGGGAVDEQYF
TRBV7-9	TRBD1	TRBJ1-2	.	TGTGCCAGCAGCGTCGACAGGGGGCTGTATGGCTACACCTTC	CASSVDRGLYGYTF
TRBV20-1	.	TRBJ1-2	.	TGCAGTGCTAGATACAGGTTCGGCTATGGCTACACCTTC	CSARYRFGYGYTF
TRBV5-1	.	TRBJ2-1	.	TGCGCCAGCAGCTTGGGGGCCGCCTCCGGTGAGCAGTTCTTC	CASSLGAASGEQFF
TRBV19	TRBD2	TRBJ2-3	.	TGTGCCAGTAGTCCTGGACTAGCGGGGGGAGCAGATACGCAGTATTTT	CASSPGLAGGADTQYF
TRBV5-1	.	TRBJ2-6	.	TGCGCCAGCAGCTTGGTTGGCAGGGCTGGGGCCAACGTCCTGACTTTC	CASSLVGRAGANVLTF
TRBV7-9	TRBD1	TRBJ1-1	.	TGTGCCAGCAGGCGGACAGGGCAAAGGAACACTGAAGCTTTCTTT	CASRRTGQRNTEAFF
TRBV10-3	.	TRBJ1-3	.	TGTGCCATCAGTGAAAGTGGAAACACCATATATTTT	CAISESGNTIYF
TRBV19	TRBD1	TRBJ1-2	.	TGTGCCAGTAGTAACCGGGACAGGGAAAAGAGCTCTGGCTACACCTTC	CASSNRDREKSSGYTF
TRBV14	.	TRBJ2-2	.	TGTGCCAGCAGCCAGAGACTTACAGGGATTAACACCGGGGAGCTGTTTTTT	CASSQRLTGINTGELFF
TRBV7-2	TRBD2	TRBJ2-2	.	TGTGCCAGCAGCTTCCAACTAGCGGGAGCGACCGGGGAGCTGTTTTTT	CASSFQLAGATGELFF
TRBV25-1	.	TRBJ2-3	.	TGTGCCAGCAGTCGAATTAGGGGGGGCACAGATACGCAGTATTTT	CASSRIRGGTDTQYF
TRBV5-4	.	TRBJ1-1	once	TGTGCCAGCAGCTCCCGGGACTTGAACACTGAAGCTTTCTTT	CASSSRDLNTEAFF
TRBV27	.	TRBJ2-2	.	TGTGCCAGCAGCCGCGGACGGCGAGTCGACACCGGGGAGCTGTTTTTT	CASSRGRRVDTGELFF
TRBV7-9	TRBD1	TRBJ1-5	.	TGTGCCAGCAGCCACACCGACAGGGGCAGGGGTCAGCCCCAGCATTTT	CASSHTDRGRGQPQHF